Below are 32 T cell receptor beta chains sequenced from a single sample in a study of cytomegalovirus exposure and HLA in healthy donors. Data came from immunoSEQ multiplex PCR; TCRdb stores just in-frame clones and leaves some out. The repertoire holds around 260,000 clones, with around 90% as singletons. Sample: PBMCs. Source of these receptors: a woman aged 25 to 39 in good health and CMV-seronegative.

This clone was counted once. The V and J genes are TRBV4-2 and TRBJ2-2, with D perhaps matching TRBD2 (6 bases). There are 16 residues in the CDR3. Trimming cost V 1 base and J 6 bases, with 15 bases left between them. The germline CDR1 and CDR2 sequences are LGHNA and YNFKEQ. The CDR3 protein is CASSQVPSGVAGELFF. CDR3 in DNA: TGTGCCAGCAGCCAAGTACCCTCGGGGGTGGCCGGGGAGCTGTTTTTT.

The genes are TRBV5-4 and TRBJ2-3; unclear D gene. V was clipped by 6 bases and J by 5 bases, with 4 bases between them. This CDR3 has 10 amino acids. The germline CDR1 and CDR2 sequences are SGHNT and YYREEE (reference sequence). The CDR3 DNA reads as TGTGCCAGCAATGGAGATACGCAGTATTTT. Protein sequence: CASNGDTQYF.

The J gene is TRBJ2-7, the V gene TRBV4-3, with 14 bases lining up with TRBD2. With V trimmed by 1 base and J by 2 bases, 10 bases remained unmatched. The CDR3 runs to 19 residues. Germline assignment: CDR1 LGHNA and CDR2 YSLEER. CDR3 DNA: TGCGCCAGCAGCCAAGTGGTTCCGGGACTAGCGGGAGTAACCTACGAGCAGTACTTC. It yields the protein CASSQVVPGLAGVTYEQYF.

This chain connects TRBV18 to TRBJ2-5, with D possibly TRBD2 on 5 matching bases. Trimming shortened V by 3 bases and J by 2 bases, and 16 bases separated the two germline ends. CDR1 is KGHSH and CDR2 is LQKENI in the germline V gene. The CDR3 consists of 16 residues. This chain's CDR3 is CASSPLSGMTQETQYF. CDR3 bases: TGTGCCAGCTCACCTCTAAGCGGAATGACGCAAGAGACCCAGTACTTC.

The chain is built from TRBV27 and TRBJ2-7, with D unclear. Between the trimmed V and J ends, which lost 4 bases and 2 bases, there was a span of 15 bases. Germline V gene data show CDR1 as MNHEY and CDR2 as SMNVEV (reference sequence). This CDR3 is built from 15 residues. Here the CDR3 reads CASSWSSGNPYEQYF. For the CDR3, the DNA is TGTGCCAGCAGTTGGAGCTCAGGCAACCCCTACGAGCAGTACTTC.

V gene TRBV28 combines with J gene TRBJ2-7; TRBD1 matches 8 bases. J lost 6 bases, V lost 6 bases, and 10 bases had no gene match. The CDR3 runs to 14 residues. Per the germline V gene, CDR1 is MDHEN and CDR2 is SYDVKM. CDR3 bases: TGTGCCAGCAGAATCAGGGGGCCTCTCGGCGAGCAGTACTTC. As protein: CASRIRGPLGEQYF.

V and J are TRBV7-8 and TRBJ1-4; no clear D gene. There are 12 residues in the CDR3. The V gene lost 5 bases and the J gene lost 8 bases, with 9 bases spanning the gap. Germline V gene data show CDR1 as SGHVS and CDR2 as FQNEAQ. The CDR3 reads CASSKDREKLFF. In DNA, the CDR3 is TGTGCCAGCAGCAAGGACCGAGAAAAACTGTTTTTT.

The chain is built from TRBV7-8 and TRBJ2-1; 8 bases align to TRBD2. There are 16 residues in the CDR3. Per germline, CDR1 SGHVS and CDR2 FQNEAQ. The ends lost 2 bases at V and 7 bases at J; junction bases unmatched: 10. CDR3 bases: TGTGCCAGCAGCTTACCACCCTGGCGGGAGGCGAATGAGCAGTTCTTC. Translated: CASSLPPWREANEQFF. The full variable domain, rest sourced from reference TRBV7-8 and TRBJ2-1, is GAGVSQSPRYKVAKRGQDVALRCDPISGHVSLFWYQQALGQGPEFLTYFQNEAQLDKSGLPSDRFFAERPEGSVSTLKIQRTQQEDSAVYLCASSLPPWREANEQFFGPGTRLTVL.

This chain joins TRBV7-2 and TRBJ2-1, with 10 bases matching TRBD1. V dropped 5 bases and J dropped 4; count of bases not matched to a gene: 8. CDR1 is SGHTA, CDR2 FQGNSA, per germline. The CDR3 extends over 16 amino acids. CDR3 in amino acids: CASSVRQGAGYNEQFF. CDR3 coding DNA: TGTGCCAGCAGCGTGAGACAGGGGGCGGGTTACAATGAGCAGTTCTTC.

This chain connects TRBV5-1 to TRBJ2-2; 7 nucleotides line up with TRBD1. CDR1 SGHRS and CDR2 YFSETQ come from the germline V gene. The CDR3 is made up of 15 amino acids. V shed 2 bases, J shed 5 bases, and the junction held 6 bases outside the gene matches. The CDR3 region is CASSFDRVGTGELFF. The CDR3 nucleotides read TGCGCCAGCAGCTTTGACAGGGTAGGAACCGGGGAGCTGTTTTTT.

The chain links TRBV2 to TRBJ2-1; 9 bases fit TRBD2. With 6 bases clipped from V and 1 base from J, the junction kept 4 bases outside the gene matches. This CDR3 has 15 amino acids. Per the germline V gene, CDR1 is SNHLY and CDR2 is FYNNEI. CDR3 nucleotide sequence: TGTGCCAGCAGAACGACTAGCGGTTCCTACAATGAGCAGTTCTTC. Residues: CASRTTSGSYNEQFF. The variable domain in full, with the rest retrieved from reference TRBV2 and TRBJ2-1, is EPEVTQTPSHQVTQMGQEVILRCVPISNHLYFYWYRQILGQKVEFLVSFYNNEISEKSEIFDDQFSVERPDGSNFTLKIRSTKLEDSAMYFCASRTTSGSYNEQFFGPGTRLTVL.

The rearrangement uses TRBV7-2 and TRBJ2-3; the D gene is possibly TRBD2 (6 bases). Looked up from germline, CDR1 is SGHTA and CDR2 is FQGNSA. The V and J ends lost 1 base and 2 bases respectively, with 16 bases between them. CDR3 size: 17 residues. The CDR3 loop reads CASSLERIAVVTDTQYF. DNA of the CDR3: TGTGCCAGCAGCTTAGAGCGAATAGCGGTTGTCACAGATACGCAGTATTTT.

The genes are TRBV5-6 and TRBJ1-5; 8 bases map to TRBD1. The germline V gene has CDR1 SGHDT and CDR2 YYEEEE. This CDR3 contains 15 residues. The V and J ends lost 2 bases and 3 bases, in that order; junction bases with no gene match: 4. The CDR3, as DNA: TGTGCCAGCAGCTTCCAGGGGGCCCTCAATCAGCCCCAGCATTTT. Protein product: CASSFQGALNQPQHF. Filled out from reference TRBV5-6 and TRBJ1-5, the complete variable domain reads DAGVTQSPTHLIKTRGQQVTLRCSPKSGHDTVSWYQQALGQGPQFIFQYYEEEERQRGNFPDRFSGHQFPNYSSELNVNALLLGDSALYLCASSFQGALNQPQHFGDGTRLSIL.

The chain uses TRBV29-1 and TRBJ2-7, with a possible D match to TRBD2 (5 bases). The CDR3 loop spans 12 amino acids. V was shortened by 3 bases and J by 2 bases, with 8 bases between the two germline ends. Germline CDR1 and CDR2: SQVTM and ANQGSEA. The CDR3 region is CSVEREPYEQYF. The CDR3 region has the DNA TGCAGCGTTGAGAGGGAGCCCTACGAGCAGTACTTC.

The chain has TRBV6-1 and TRBJ2-7; weak D call: TRBD2 (5 bases). V was trimmed by 2 bases and J by 3 bases, leaving 17 bases between them. This CDR3 has 16 residues. The germline V gene has CDR1 MNHNS and CDR2 SASEGT. CDR3 sequence reads: CASSELGERLVYEQYF. In DNA, the CDR3 is TGTGCCAGCAGTGAATTGGGAGAAAGGCTGGTCTACGAGCAGTACTTC.

This rearrangement joins TRBV18 to TRBJ1-5; D remains ambiguous. CDR1 is KGHSH and CDR2 is LQKENI in the germline V gene. The CDR3 contains 15 residues. Trimming took off 4 bases at V and 6 bases at J, with 16 bases between the two ends. The CDR3 DNA is TGTGCCAGCTCACAGACGAACGGGGAGGGTCAGCCCCAGCATTTT. Translating gives CASSQTNGEGQPQHF.

The table lists this clone with a count of one. The V and J genes are TRBV7-9 and TRBJ2-5, with D perhaps TRBD1 or TRBD2 (5 bases each). CDR1 is SEHNR and CDR2 is FQNEAQ in the germline V gene (reference sequence). V lost 4 bases to trimming and J lost 4 bases, with 13 bases between them. The CDR3 spans 14 residues. CDR3 nucleotide sequence: TGTGCCAGCAGCTCCACCGAGGGGTTAGAGACCCAGTACTTC. It codes for CASSSTEGLETQYF.

The chain joins TRBV13 to TRBJ1-1, with D possibly matching TRBD1 (5 bases). CDR3 length equals 16 residues. Germline V gene data show CDR1 as PRHDT and CDR2 as FYEKMQ (reference sequence). V was trimmed by 4 bases and J by 3 bases, leaving 18 bases between them. The CDR3 nucleotides are TGTGCCAGCAGCTCTAAGAGGTCAGGGACGTACACTGAAGCTTTCTTT. Translation gives CASSSKRSGTYTEAFF.

This rearrangement joins TRBV27 to TRBJ2-7, with D unclear. Trimming cost V 0 bases and J 5 bases, with 8 bases left between them. Germline V CDR1 and CDR2: MNHEY, SMNVEV (reference sequence). This CDR3 has 13 residues. CDR3 nucleotide sequence: TGTGCCAGCAGTTTATCAGGGATCAACGAGCAGTACTTC. Translation: CASSLSGINEQYF.

The chain has TRBV5-1 and TRBJ2-7; D uncertain. Trimming removed 0 bases at V and 5 bases at J, with 9 bases between. CDR1 and CDR2 (germline): SGHRS, YFSETQ. The CDR3 extends over 13 amino acids. DNA for the CDR3: TGCGCCAGCAGCTTGGACAGATCGGACGAGCAGTACTTC. As protein: CASSLDRSDEQYF.

The chain uses TRBV6-6 and TRBJ2-1, with TRBD2 matching over 7 bases. Germline V gives CDR1 MNHNY, CDR2 SVGAGI (reference sequence). This CDR3 has 14 amino acids. V shed 9 bases and J 2 bases; nucleotides not matched to a gene: 7. The CDR3 DNA sequence: TGTGCCAGGATCGGGACTACGACCTACAATGAGCAGTTCTTC. Amino acid sequence: CARIGTTTYNEQFF.

The rearrangement joins TRBV19 to TRBJ1-1; TRBD1 agrees at 9 bases. The CDR3 consists of 15 residues. V gave up 7 bases and J gave up 4 bases; unmatched junction bases: 10. In germline, CDR1 is LNHDA, CDR2 SQIVND (reference sequence). The CDR3 protein is CASKDRGGVGTEAFF. DNA of the CDR3: TGTGCCAGTAAGGACAGGGGAGGGGTTGGCACTGAAGCTTTCTTT.

The rearrangement uses TRBV7-6 and TRBJ1-2, with unresolved D. V was clipped by 5 bases and J by 3 bases, with 13 bases between them. The germline V gene encodes CDR1 SGHVS and CDR2 FNYEAQ. This CDR3 has 14 amino acids. The CDR3 DNA reads TGTGCCAGCAGCCCCCGCGGGGAGGACTATGGCTACACCTTC. Its translation: CASSPRGEDYGYTF. Looking up the rest from reference TRBV7-6 and TRBJ1-2 gives the full variable domain: GAGVSQSPRYKVTKRGQDVALRCDPISGHVSLYWYRQALGQGPEFLTYFNYEAQQDKSGLPNDRFSAERPEGSISTLTIQRTEQRDSAMYRCASSPRGEDYGYTFGSGTRLTVV.

The chain joins TRBV19 to TRBJ2-2; D possibly corresponds to TRBD2 (5 bases). With 5 bases removed from V and 3 bases from J, the gap between germline ends came to 10 bases. The CDR3 has 14 amino acids. CDR1 and CDR2 (germline): LNHDA, SQIVND (reference sequence). CDR3 protein: CASSHTRDTGELFF. DNA for the CDR3: TGTGCCAGTAGTCACACTAGAGACACCGGGGAGCTGTTTTTT. The full variable domain, with the rest looked up from reference TRBV19 and TRBJ2-2, is DGGITQSPKYLFRKEGQNVTLSCEQNLNHDAMYWYRQDPGQGLRLIYYSQIVNDFQKGDIAEGYSVSREKKESFPLTVTSAQKNPTAFYLCASSHTRDTGELFFGEGSRLTVL.

The rearrangement links TRBV5-1 to TRBJ2-3; 8 bases map to TRBD2. Germline CDR1 SGHRS, CDR2 YFSETQ. Unmatched junction bases numbered 5, after V lost 4 bases and J lost 4 bases. CDR3 length: 14 amino acids. The CDR3 reads CASSPGGGPDTQYF. In DNA form, the CDR3 reads TGCGCCAGCAGCCCCGGGGGGGGCCCAGATACGCAGTATTTT.

J is TRBJ1-2 and V is TRBV7-9, with D perhaps matching TRBD1 (5 bases). This CDR3 has 14 residues. The V end lost 5 bases, the J end lost 1 base, and 11 bases lay between the germline ends. CDR1 is SEHNR and CDR2 is FQNEAQ in the germline V gene (reference sequence). The CDR3 DNA sequence: TGTGCCAGCAGCGCAAGGGGTTATAACTATGGCTACACCTTC. It is translated as CASSARGYNYGYTF. Drawing the rest from reference TRBV7-9 and TRBJ1-2, the complete variable domain is DTGVSQNPRHKITKRGQNVTFRCDPISEHNRLYWYRQTLGQGPEFLTYFQNEAQLEKSRLLSDRFSAERPKGSFSTLEIQRTEQGDSAMYLCASSARGYNYGYTFGSGTRLTVV.

The V call is TRBV10-3, the J call TRBJ2-2, with 9 bases that match TRBD2. Germline-derived CDR1 and CDR2 are ENHRY and SYGVKD. V dropped 3 bases and J dropped 5; count of bases not matched to a gene: 4. This CDR3 is 15 amino acids long. The CDR3: CAISEWREGTGELFF. The CDR3 nucleotides are TGTGCCATCAGTGAATGGCGGGAGGGGACCGGGGAGCTGTTTTTT.

The chain joins TRBV11-3 to TRBJ2-3, with D possibly TRBD2 on 6 matching bases. CDR3 length: 16 residues. The V end lost 4 bases, the J end lost 4 bases, and 18 bases lay between the germline ends. The V gene's germline CDR1 is SGHNT and CDR2 YENEEA. CDR3 nucleotide sequence: TGTGCCAGCAGCTCGAGAGTAGGGACTCGGCCAGATACGCAGTATTTT. Translation: CASSSRVGTRPDTQYF.

This sequence joins TRBV9 and TRBJ1-2; the D gene is possibly TRBD1 (6 bases). The CDR3 covers 12 residues. CDR1 and CDR2 (germline): SGDLS, YYNGEE. With 5 bases removed from V and 7 bases from J, the gap between germline ends came to 12 bases. CDR3 coding DNA: TGTGCCAGCAGTCCATGGACAGCTGGCTACACCTTC. This codes for CASSPWTAGYTF.

This clone was recorded a few times. The rearrangement uses TRBV7-2 and TRBJ1-1; D is uncertain. The CDR3 runs 14 residues. V was shortened by 1 base and J by 0 bases, with 6 bases between the two germline ends. CDR1 and CDR2 (germline): SGHTA, FQGNSA. CDR3 amino acids: CASSLGWVNTEAFF. CDR3 nucleotides: TGTGCCAGCAGCTTAGGATGGGTGAACACTGAAGCTTTCTTT. The variable domain in full, with the rest retrieved from reference TRBV7-2 and TRBJ1-1, is GAGVSQSPSNKVTEKGKDVELRCDPISGHTALYWYRQSLGQGLEFLIYFQGNSAPDKSGLPSDRFSAERTGGSVSTLTIQRTQQEDSAVYLCASSLGWVNTEAFFGQGTRLTVV.

The chain combines TRBV18 with TRBJ2-3, with 15 bases matching TRBD2. The V segment lost 3 bases and the J segment 1 base; nucleotides outside the gene matches: 5. CDR3 length: 18 amino acids. Germline lookup yields CDR1 KGHSH and CDR2 LQKENI. The CDR3 spells CASSPGLAGGYGTDTQYF. The CDR3 nucleotides read TGTGCCAGCTCACCCGGACTAGCGGGAGGGTACGGCACAGATACGCAGTATTTT.

The chain recombines TRBV5-4 with TRBJ1-2; no definite D call. Germline V gene lookup returns CDR1 SGHNT and CDR2 YYREEE (reference sequence). The CDR3 runs to 15 residues. Trimming removed 5 bases from V and 4 bases from J, with 18 bases in between. CDR3 DNA sequence: TGTGCCAGCAGTTTTGTGGGTAGGGAGACCTATGGCTACACCTTC. This codes for CASSFVGRETYGYTF.